The 27 T cell receptor beta chains reported below all come from one sample, sequenced in a study of blood T cell repertoires in COVID-19. The method was immunoSEQ multiplex PCR; TCRdb's version includes in-frame clones alone and lacks a portion of them. The sample has 150,000 to 200,000 clones; 85% to 95% are singletons. Sequencing used peripheral blood. The receptors originated from a woman in her sixties with COVID-19, enrolled during active disease.

The CDR3 DNA reads TGTGCCAGCAGTTGGCTAGCGGGGGCCCACTCAAACACAGATACGCAGTATTTT. Protein product: CASSWLAGAHSNTDTQYF. This chain connects TRBV6-2 or TRBV6-3 to TRBJ2-3; 10 bases match TRBD2. Germline CDR1 reads MNHEY; CDR2 reads SVGEGT. V shed 4 bases, J shed 2 bases, and the junction held 12 bases outside the gene matches. This CDR3 region has 18 residues.

The chain couples TRBV19 to TRBJ1-5; TRBD1 agrees at 8 bases. The V gene's germline CDR1 is LNHDA and CDR2 SQIVND (reference sequence). The CDR3 extends over 15 amino acids. Trimming at V came to 0 bases and at J to 6 bases, leaving 4 bases not matched to a gene. The CDR3 here is CASSIDRGLGQPQHF. CDR3 DNA: TGTGCCAGTAGTATAGACAGGGGGCTAGGTCAGCCCCAGCATTTT.

The V call is TRBV6-5, the J call TRBJ1-1; 7 bases line up with TRBD1. The CDR3 extends over 15 amino acids. Trimming cost V 7 bases and J 5 bases; bases outside gene matches: 13. Looked up from germline, CDR1 is MNHEY and CDR2 is SVGAGI. Here the CDR3 DNA reads TGTGCCAGCACAAGAACAGGGGTAAAGGGAACTGAAGCTTTCTTT. It yields the protein CASTRTGVKGTEAFF.

This CDR3 is CASSISETGASEQYF. CDR3 in DNA: TGTGCCAGTAGTATCTCGGAGACAGGGGCTTCCGAGCAGTACTTC. The chain couples TRBV19 to TRBJ2-7; 8 bases are a match to TRBD1. V lost 3 bases to trimming and J lost 6 bases; unmatched junction nucleotides: 10. This CDR3 region has 15 residues. CDR1 is LNHDA and CDR2 is SQIVND in the germline V gene (reference sequence).

The V call is TRBV6-1, the J call TRBJ1-5, with D maybe TRBD1 (6 bases). V was cut by 2 bases and J by 0 bases, with 8 bases left in between. The CDR3 loop spans 15 amino acids. Per germline, CDR1 MNHNS and CDR2 SASEGT. For the CDR3, the DNA is TGTGCCAGCAGTGAAAGAGGGGGTAGCAATCAGCCCCAGCATTTT. It translates to CASSERGGSNQPQHF.

V is TRBV7-9 and J is TRBJ1-1, with D hard to call. Germline CDR1 is SEHNR and CDR2 is FQNEAQ (reference sequence). The CDR3 runs to 14 residues. The V and J ends lost 1 base and 4 bases respectively, with 10 bases between them. CDR3 DNA sequence: TGTGCCAGCAGCTTAGATTGGGAGGTCACTGAAGCTTTCTTT. This translates into CASSLDWEVTEAFF.

The chain joins TRBV4-1 to TRBJ1-1; D remains unclear. CDR1 MGHRA and CDR2 YSYEKL come from the germline V gene. Trimming took off 1 base at V and 1 base at J, with 10 bases between the two ends. The CDR3 loop spans 15 amino acids. DNA for the CDR3: TGCGCCAGCAGCCAAGCTCCGACACGGAACACTGAAGCTTTCTTT. This encodes CASSQAPTRNTEAFF.

This clone has just one count. This chain links TRBV7-9 with TRBJ1-4; D is undetermined. This CDR3 region has 15 residues. Germline V CDR1 and CDR2: SEHNR, FQNEAQ (reference sequence). V lost 6 bases and J 0 bases, leaving 11 bases between the germline ends. The CDR3 bases are TGTGCCAGCAGACAACCAGGTGCAACTAATGAAAAACTGTTTTTT. Translating it yields CASRQPGATNEKLFF.

J is TRBJ2-7 and V is TRBV3-1 (or the pseudogene TRBV3-2), with TRBD1 identical over 11 bases. This CDR3 has 17 amino acids. Trimming cost V 4 bases and J 1 base; bases outside gene matches: 9. Germline CDR1 reads LGHDT; CDR2 reads YNNKEL (reference sequence). CDR3 protein: CASSPPWGTGGSYEQYF. The CDR3 bases are TGTGCCAGCAGCCCCCCATGGGGGACAGGGGGGTCCTACGAGCAGTACTTC.

This clone was seen once. V gene TRBV30 combines with J gene TRBJ1-2, with D possibly TRBD1 on 5 matching bases. Between the trimmed V and J ends, which lost 3 bases and 0 bases, there was a span of 8 bases. This CDR3 is 13 amino acids long. Germline CDR1 is GTSNPN and CDR2 is SVGIG (reference sequence). Written as DNA, the CDR3 is TGTGCCTGGAGACAGGCTACTAACTATGGCTACACCTTC. Amino acid sequence: CAWRQATNYGYTF.

The CDR3: CASSIGGIETQYF. The CDR3 nucleotides read TGTGCCAGTAGTATCGGGGGTATTGAGACCCAGTACTTC. The chain joins TRBV19 to TRBJ2-5; a possible D gene is TRBD2 (6 bases). The CDR3 has 13 amino acids. The V gene lost 3 bases and the J gene lost 5 bases, with 10 bases spanning the gap. Germline V gene data show CDR1 as LNHDA and CDR2 as SQIVND (reference sequence).

The J gene is TRBJ2-5, the V gene TRBV7-3; 15 bases align to TRBD2. Germline values: CDR1 SGHTA, CDR2 FQGTGA. Trimming took 3 bases from V and 5 from J; bases not matched to a gene: 7. There are 17 residues in the CDR3. CDR3 residues: CASSLGTSGGFYETQYF. CDR3 sequence (DNA): TGTGCCAGCAGCTTGGGGACTAGCGGGGGGTTTTACGAGACCCAGTACTTC.

The CDR3 spells CASSFGTGANEQFF. Written as DNA, the CDR3 is TGTGCCAGCAGCTTCGGGACAGGGGCCAATGAGCAGTTCTTC. The chain carries TRBV7-3 and TRBJ2-1; TRBD1 agrees at 10 bases. This CDR3 comprises 14 residues. V dropped 3 bases and J dropped 6; count of bases not matched to a gene: 2. Germline V gene sequence: CDR1 SGHTA, CDR2 FQGTGA. The variable domain in full, with the rest retrieved from reference TRBV7-3 and TRBJ2-1, is GAGVSQTPSNKVTEKGKYVELRCDPISGHTALYWYRQSLGQGPEFLIYFQGTGAADDSGLPNDRFFAVRPEGSVSTLKIQRTERGDSAVYLCASSFGTGANEQFFGPGTRLTVL.

The chain uses TRBV11-2 and TRBJ1-1, with 7 bases that match TRBD1. CDR3 length: 14 residues. After removal of 4 bases from V and 3 bases from J, the junction contained 5 bases not matched to a gene. CDR1 is SGHAT and CDR2 is FQNNGV in the germline V gene. The CDR3 loop is CASSSRGADTEAFF. The CDR3 DNA reads TGTGCCAGCAGCTCCAGGGGGGCGGACACTGAAGCTTTCTTT.

The CDR3 reads CASSHLGGADTQYF. The DNA of the CDR3 is TGTGCCAGCAGCCACCTAGGGGGTGCAGATACGCAGTATTTT. The V gene is TRBV9, the J gene TRBJ2-3; possible D gene TRBD1, 6 bases. V lost 4 bases, J lost 4 bases, and 13 bases lay in between. Looked up from germline, CDR1 is SGDLS and CDR2 is YYNGEE. This CDR3 comprises 14 residues.

CDR3 region: CAISETQGALVNTIYF. The CDR3 DNA sequence: TGTGCCATCAGTGAGACACAGGGGGCTCTTGTGAACACCATATATTTT. The chain uses TRBV10-3 and TRBJ1-3, with TRBD1 matching over 9 bases. The trim removed 2 bases at V and 7 bases at J, leaving 9 bases unmatched. Germline V gene data show CDR1 as ENHRY and CDR2 as SYGVKD. CDR3 length: 16 residues.

The V call is TRBV6-4, the J call TRBJ2-7; the match to TRBD1 covers 10 bases. V dropped 3 bases and J dropped 0; count of bases not matched to a gene: 14. Germline V lookup: CDR1 MRHNA, CDR2 SNTAGT. The CDR3 is 19 residues long. The CDR3 here is CASSDRQGAFHRGSYEQYF. Written as DNA, the CDR3 is TGTGCCAGCAGTGATAGACAGGGGGCGTTTCATCGGGGCTCCTACGAGCAGTACTTC.

This chain connects TRBV4-3 to TRBJ2-6; D ambiguous. Germline V CDR1 and CDR2: LGHNA, YSLEER. The CDR3 totals 16 residues. The V end was cut by 5 bases, the J end by 1 base, with 12 bases between. DNA of the CDR3: TGCGCCAGCAGCAAGGTCGGGTTTTCTGGGGCCAACGTCCTGACTTTC. This encodes CASSKVGFSGANVLTF.

This chain joins TRBV4-2 and TRBJ1-6; D gene unclear. Germline V CDR1 and CDR2: LGHNA, YNFKEQ. The CDR3 is 19 residues long. The V end lost 0 bases, the J end lost 0 bases, and 15 bases lay between the germline ends. CDR3 region: CASSQDATRGISYNSPLHF. The CDR3 bases are TGTGCCAGCAGCCAAGATGCTACCCGGGGAATCTCCTATAATTCACCCCTCCACTTT.

This clone was recorded once. The chain carries TRBV12-3 or TRBV12-4 and TRBJ1-6; D unresolved. The CDR3 runs to 12 residues. V gave up 4 bases and J gave up 4 bases, with 2 bases separating them. CDR3 region: CASSSYNSPLHF. The CDR3 coding sequence is TGTGCCAGCAGTTCGTATAATTCACCCCTCCACTTT.

The DNA of the CDR3 is TGTGCCAGTAGTATAGTCTCTGCTGGGACACGGAACACTGAAGCTTTCTTT. Translated: CASSIVSAGTRNTEAFF. The V and J genes are TRBV19 and TRBJ1-1; maybe TRBD1 (6 bases). Germline V CDR1 and CDR2: LNHDA, SQIVND (reference sequence). There are 17 residues in the CDR3. V was pared by 1 base and J by 1 base, with 16 bases between. Full variable domain (rest looked up from reference TRBV19 and TRBJ1-1): DGGITQSPKYLFRKEGQNVTLSCEQNLNHDAMYWYRQDPGQGLRLIYYSQIVNDFQKGDIAEGYSVSREKKESFPLTVTSAQKNPTAFYLCASSIVSAGTRNTEAFFGQGTRLTVV.

The gene calls are TRBV5-6 and TRBJ1-1; D ambiguous. The CDR3 has 13 residues. Germline lookup yields CDR1 SGHDT and CDR2 YYEEEE. Trimming removed 2 bases from V and 2 bases from J, with 7 bases in between. This CDR3 is CASSFSQNTEAFF. As DNA, the CDR3 is TGTGCCAGCAGCTTTAGTCAAAACACTGAAGCTTTCTTT.

The chain carries TRBV3-1 (or the pseudogene TRBV3-2) and TRBJ1-1, with D possibly TRBD1 on 6 matching bases. In germline, CDR1 is LGHDT, CDR2 YNNKEL (reference sequence). V dropped 8 bases and J dropped 5 bases, with 15 bases sitting between them. The CDR3 sequence is 13 residues long. DNA for the CDR3: TGTGCCAGCGGCCTTACAGGGCGGACTGAAGCTTTCTTT. Amino acid sequence: CASGLTGRTEAFF.

As for this clone: Other DNA variants within this sample encode the same CDR3. The V and J genes are TRBV7-3 and TRBJ2-7; 8 nucleotides match TRBD1. In germline, CDR1 is SGHTA, CDR2 FQGTGA. Trimming cost V 5 bases and J 7 bases; bases outside gene matches: 7. The CDR3 consists of 13 residues. CDR3 nucleotide sequence: TGTGCCAGCAGCCCCGGGACAGGTGGGGAGCAGTACTTC. The encoded protein is CASSPGTGGEQYF.

The count of this clone is one. The CDR3: CASSQGRRTSPETYNEQFF. In DNA form, the CDR3 reads TGCGCCAGCAGCCAAGGCCGAAGGACTAGCCCGGAAACCTACAATGAGCAGTTCTTC. The rearrangement joins TRBV4-1 to TRBJ2-7, with 8 bases fitting TRBD2. The DNA end is a closer match to TRBJ2-1, so the J assignment may be wrong. CDR3 length: 19 residues. Germline-derived CDR1 and CDR2 are MGHRA and YSYEKL.

J is TRBJ2-7 and V is TRBV7-2; 7 positions match TRBD1. The germline V gene has CDR1 SGHTA and CDR2 FQGNSA. The CDR3 extends over 15 amino acids. V dropped 2 bases and J dropped 5; count of bases not matched to a gene: 9. Written as DNA, the CDR3 is TGTGCCAGCAGCTTATGGATACAGGGGCACGACGAGCAGTACTTC. As protein: CASSLWIQGHDEQYF. The full variable domain, completed using reference TRBV7-2 and TRBJ2-7, is GAGVSQSPSNKVTEKGKDVELRCDPISGHTALYWYRQSLGQGLEFLIYFQGNSAPDKSGLPSDRFSAERTGGSVSTLTIQRTQQEDSAVYLCASSLWIQGHDEQYFGPGTRLTVT.

V is TRBV6-5 and J is TRBJ1-6; TRBD1 aligns across 10 bases. The germline gives CDR1 MNHEY, CDR2 SVGAGI. The J segment lost 14 bases and the V segment lost 2 bases, leaving 9 bases of the junction unmatched. The CDR3 is 15 residues long. The CDR3 DNA sequence: TGTGCCAGCAGTTACGAGGGAGGGGGGACAGGGGCCCTCCACTTT. Its protein is CASSYEGGGTGALHF.